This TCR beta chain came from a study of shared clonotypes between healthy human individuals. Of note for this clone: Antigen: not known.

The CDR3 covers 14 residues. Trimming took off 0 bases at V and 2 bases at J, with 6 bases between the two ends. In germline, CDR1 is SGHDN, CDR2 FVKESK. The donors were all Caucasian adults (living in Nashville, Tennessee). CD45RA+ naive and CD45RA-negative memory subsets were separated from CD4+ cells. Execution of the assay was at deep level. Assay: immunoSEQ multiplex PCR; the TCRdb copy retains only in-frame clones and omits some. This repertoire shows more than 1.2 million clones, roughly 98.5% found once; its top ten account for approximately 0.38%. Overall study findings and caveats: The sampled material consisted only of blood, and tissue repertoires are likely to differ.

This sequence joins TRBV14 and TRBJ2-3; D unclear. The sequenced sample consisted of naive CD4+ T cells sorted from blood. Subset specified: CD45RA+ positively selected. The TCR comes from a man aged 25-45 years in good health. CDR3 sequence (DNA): TGTGCCAGCAGCCAAGACCCGGACACAGATACGCAGTATTTT. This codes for CASSQDPDTDTQYF.